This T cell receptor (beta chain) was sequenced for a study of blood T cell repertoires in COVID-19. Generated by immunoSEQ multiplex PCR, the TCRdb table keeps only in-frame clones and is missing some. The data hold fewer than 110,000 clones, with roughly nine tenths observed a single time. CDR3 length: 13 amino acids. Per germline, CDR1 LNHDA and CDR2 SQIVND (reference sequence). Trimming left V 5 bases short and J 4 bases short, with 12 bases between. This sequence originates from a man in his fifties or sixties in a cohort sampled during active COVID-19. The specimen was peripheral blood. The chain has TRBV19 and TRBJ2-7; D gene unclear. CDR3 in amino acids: CASSQTTAYEQYF. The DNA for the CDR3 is TGTGCCAGTAGTCAGACAACGGCGTACGAGCAGTACTTC.